Below, 25 T cell receptor beta chains from the same sample are listed, as sequenced in a study of cytomegalovirus exposure and HLA in healthy donors. The primer mix had 60 Vbeta and 13 Jbeta primers. TCRdb keeps only in-frame clones here, not all; method: immunoSEQ multiplex PCR. The table includes 250,000 to 350,000 clones, about four fifths detected once. Sample: PBMCs. The receptors stem from a girl aged 2 to 10 in good health and CMV-seronegative.

This clone has just a few counts. The rearrangement uses TRBV11-1 and TRBJ2-5, with D perhaps matching TRBD1 (6 bases). CDR3 length: 13 residues. Germline CDR1 and CDR2: SGHAT and FQDESV (reference sequence). The V and J ends lost 6 bases and 4 bases respectively, with 12 bases between them. The CDR3 loop is CASRIQGRETQYF. The CDR3 bases are TGTGCCAGCAGGATACAGGGTCGAGAGACCCAGTACTTC.

CDR3 in amino acids: CASSDTGNTIYF. The CDR3 nucleotides are TGTGCCAGCAGCGACACTGGAAACACCATATATTTT. The rearrangement uses TRBV28 and TRBJ1-3; no clear D. Germline lookup yields CDR1 MDHEN and CDR2 SYDVKM. The length of the CDR3 is 12 residues. Trimming shortened V by 6 bases and J by 2 bases, and 5 bases separated the two germline ends.

The V call is TRBV28, the J call TRBJ2-5; 8 bases fit TRBD1. The V gene end was trimmed by 1 base and the J gene end by 2 bases; junction bases not matched to a gene: 9. CDR3 size: 17 residues. Looked up from germline, CDR1 is MDHEN and CDR2 is SYDVKM. CDR3 DNA: TGTGCCAGCAGTTTATTTCAGGGGGCTAACGGGCAAGAGACCCAGTACTTC. Its translation: CASSLFQGANGQETQYF.

The genes are TRBV6-5 and TRBJ2-5; 9 bases line up with TRBD1. The J call may be in error: the DNA end matches TRBJ2-7 better. The CDR3 sequence is 14 residues long. Germline assignment: CDR1 MNHEY and CDR2 SVGAGI. CDR3: CASSYKGQGYEQYF. CDR3 DNA: TGTGCCAGCAGTTACAAGGGACAGGGCTACGAGCAGTACTTC.

Written as DNA, the CDR3 is TGTGCCAGCAGCGTAGCAAGGACAGGGACAGATACGCAGTATTTT. It is translated as CASSVARTGTDTQYF. The chain employs TRBV9 and TRBJ2-3; TRBD1 matches 8 bases. V lost 0 bases and J lost 3; bases outside the gene matches: 3. Germline V gene lookup returns CDR1 SGDLS and CDR2 YYNGEE. CDR3 length: 15 residues.

V and J are TRBV14 and TRBJ1-2; 8 positions match TRBD1. Germline-derived CDR1 and CDR2 are SGHDN and FVKESK. After removal of 5 bases from V and 4 bases from J, the junction contained 3 bases not matched to a gene. The CDR3 is made up of 13 amino acids. The CDR3 coding sequence is TGTGCCAGCAGCTCAGGGGGCCCCTATGGCTACACCTTC. Its protein product is CASSSGGPYGYTF.

This chain joins TRBV19 and TRBJ2-7, with 10 bases aligning to TRBD1. Germline lookup yields CDR1 LNHDA and CDR2 SQIVND (reference sequence). The ends lost 4 bases at V and 3 bases at J; junction bases unmatched: 6. The CDR3 loop spans 15 amino acids. The CDR3 bases are TGTGCCAGTAGTAGAAGACAGGGGGCAGACTACGAGCAGTACTTC. Its protein product is CASSRRQGADYEQYF. Based on the CDR3 plus reference TRBV19 and TRBJ2-7, the full variable domain is DGGITQSPKYLFRKEGQNVTLSCEQNLNHDAMYWYRQDPGQGLRLIYYSQIVNDFQKGDIAEGYSVSREKKESFPLTVTSAQKNPTAFYLCASSRRQGADYEQYFGPGTRLTVT.

J is TRBJ2-3 and V is TRBV19; 8 bases agree with TRBD2. CDR3 length: 14 amino acids. Per germline, CDR1 LNHDA and CDR2 SQIVND (reference sequence). V was pared by 5 bases and J by 7 bases, with 8 bases of the junction left unmatched. The CDR3: CASSFRGGPNTQYF. The CDR3 DNA is TGTGCCAGTAGTTTCCGGGGGGGCCCGAATACGCAGTATTTT.

The CDR3 reads CASGRPAGAAGELFF. CDR3 nucleotide sequence: TGCGCCAGCGGACGGCCAGCGGGGGCGGCCGGGGAGCTGTTTTTT. The chain links TRBV5-1 to TRBJ2-2; 8 nucleotides align to TRBD2. The trim removed 7 bases at V and 6 bases at J, leaving 11 bases unmatched. Germline lookup yields CDR1 SGHRS and CDR2 YFSETQ. This CDR3 is built from 15 residues.

A few counts support this clone. The chain carries TRBV7-3 and TRBJ2-1; 11 positions agree with TRBD2. The CDR3 contains 17 residues. Trimming at V came to 5 bases and at J to 4 bases, leaving 10 bases not matched to a gene. Germline-derived CDR1 and CDR2 are SGHTA and FQGTGA. The CDR3 spells CASSVSGRLAGYNEQFF. The CDR3 DNA is TGTGCCAGCAGCGTCTCGGGCCGACTAGCGGGATACAATGAGCAGTTCTTC.

The CDR3 sequence: CASSLAGDIQYF. CDR3 DNA: TGTGCCAGCAGTCTAGCGGGAGACATTCAGTACTTC. This rearrangement joins TRBV27 to TRBJ2-4; TRBD2 matches 10 bases. With V trimmed by 5 bases and J by 8 bases, 0 bases remained unmatched. Germline V gene sequence: CDR1 MNHEY, CDR2 SMNVEV (reference sequence). The length of the CDR3 is 12 residues.

The rearrangement uses TRBV7-8 and TRBJ2-5; 8 bases match TRBD2. The trim removed 7 bases at V and 10 bases at J, leaving 20 bases unmatched. The CDR3 has 16 residues. Germline-derived CDR1 and CDR2 are SGHVS and FQNEAQ. CDR3 DNA sequence: TGTGCCAGCAACGCCCCCCCCGGGAGGGGAATTTTGGACCAGTACTTC. Its protein product is CASNAPPGRGILDQYF.

For the CDR3, the DNA is TGTGCCAGCACCGGCCTTGGGCAGGGAAATTCACCCCTCCACTTT. Its protein product is CASTGLGQGNSPLHF. The chain uses TRBV6-1 and TRBJ1-6, with D possibly matching TRBD1 (5 bases). Germline loops: CDR1 MNHNS, CDR2 SASEGT. V was shortened by 7 bases and J by 7 bases, with 17 bases between the two germline ends. The CDR3 spans 15 residues.

The V and J genes are TRBV13 and TRBJ2-7; TRBD1 matches at 7 bases. With 2 bases clipped from V and 3 bases from J, the junction kept 1 base outside the gene matches. CDR3 length equals 13 residues. CDR1 PRHDT and CDR2 FYEKMQ come from the germline V gene (reference sequence). The CDR3 protein is CASSLRQGYEQYF. The CDR3 bases are TGTGCCAGCAGCTTACGACAGGGCTACGAGCAGTACTTC.

This rearrangement joins TRBV28 to TRBJ2-5, with 9 bases matching TRBD1. The ends lost 6 bases at V and 5 bases at J; junction bases unmatched: 4. This CDR3 has 13 residues. Germline CDR1 MDHEN, CDR2 SYDVKM. The CDR3 DNA follows: TGTGCCAGCAGACAGGGGGCGGTGGAGACCCAGTACTTC. Translated: CASRQGAVETQYF.

J is TRBJ2-7 and V is TRBV2; 7 bases align to TRBD2. Germline-derived CDR1 and CDR2 are SNHLY and FYNNEI. V shed 0 bases and J 6 bases; nucleotides not matched to a gene: 8. The length of the CDR3 is 15 residues. CDR3 in DNA: TGTGCCAGCAGTGAAGCCGGACTAGAGATCGGCGAGCAGTACTTC. This translates into CASSEAGLEIGEQYF.

This clone came up a few times. Other DNA sequences in the sample encode the same CDR3. The rearrangement links TRBV27 to TRBJ2-1; D is unresolved. CDR1 MNHEY and CDR2 SMNVEV come from the germline V gene (reference sequence). Deletions cut 6 bases from V and 0 bases from J, with 6 bases between. The CDR3 consists of 13 residues. CDR3 in amino acids: CASSLSSYNEQFF. The DNA of the CDR3 is TGTGCCAGCAGCCTCAGCTCCTACAATGAGCAGTTCTTC.

This clone has only one observation. The V and J genes are TRBV19 and TRBJ2-5, with 11 nucleotides matching TRBD1. This CDR3 contains 15 residues. Germline V lookup: CDR1 LNHDA, CDR2 SQIVND (reference sequence). Trimming removed 3 bases from V and 4 bases from J; junction bases left unmatched: 4. The CDR3 nucleotides read TGTGCCAGTAGTATCGTGGACAGGGGGCGAGAGACCCAGTACTTC. Encoded protein: CASSIVDRGRETQYF.

The V and J genes are TRBV5-1 and TRBJ1-2; 7 positions match TRBD1. Germline CDR1 is SGHRS and CDR2 is YFSETQ. Trimming cost V 3 bases and J 6 bases; bases outside gene matches: 11. CDR3 length: 15 amino acids. The CDR3 DNA sequence: TGCGCCAGCAGCTGGTGGGACAGCCTACTCCATGGCTACACCTTC. Its translation is CASSWWDSLLHGYTF.

The chain links TRBV5-6 to TRBJ2-1, with D unclear. Germline CDR1 SGHDT, CDR2 YYEEEE. This CDR3 comprises 16 residues. The V end was cut by 0 bases, the J end by 2 bases, with 12 bases between. The DNA for the CDR3 is TGTGCCAGCAGCTTGGCCAGGCGAAATGCCTACAATGAGCAGTTCTTC. Protein sequence: CASSLARRNAYNEQFF.

The V and J genes are TRBV7-9 and TRBJ2-7; D possibly corresponds to TRBD2 (5 bases). V lost 5 bases, J lost 4 bases, and 18 bases lay in between. CDR3 size: 15 residues. Germline CDR1 is SEHNR and CDR2 is FQNEAQ (reference sequence). CDR3 coding DNA: TGTGCCAGCAGCGACACGGACCCCACGGGATACGAGCAGTACTTC. Protein: CASSDTDPTGYEQYF.

J is TRBJ2-7 and V is TRBV6-4; perhaps TRBD2 as D (5 bases). Germline V CDR1 and CDR2: MRHNA, SNTAGT. V was pared by 0 bases and J by 1 base, with 7 bases between. This CDR3 is 14 amino acids long. CDR3 nucleotides: TGTGCCAGCAGTGACTCCGAGGGTTCCTACGAGCAGTACTTC. Its protein product is CASSDSEGSYEQYF.

The gene calls are TRBV29-1 and TRBJ2-5; D may be TRBD2 (6 bases). Germline V lookup: CDR1 SQVTM, CDR2 ANQGSEA. Trimming left V 6 bases short and J 4 bases short, with 18 bases between. This CDR3 has 14 residues. The CDR3: CSVASGFAGETQYF. In DNA, the CDR3 is TGCAGCGTCGCAAGCGGGTTCGCGGGAGAGACCCAGTACTTC.

This chain links TRBV14 with TRBJ2-7, with a tentative D call TRBD1 (5 bases). Germline loops: CDR1 SGHDN, CDR2 FVKESK. V was cut by 3 bases and J by 2 bases, with 20 bases left in between. The CDR3 sequence is 17 residues long. The CDR3 nucleotides are TGTGCCAGCAGCCACATATCCTTCGACAGTTTTCCCTACGAGCAGTACTTC. This translates into CASSHISFDSFPYEQYF.

The J gene is TRBJ2-5, the V gene TRBV20-1, with D hard to call. The CDR3 runs 11 residues. The germline V gene has CDR1 DFQATT and CDR2 SNEGSKA (reference sequence). Trimming removed 3 bases from V and 4 bases from J, with 6 bases in between. CDR3 in DNA: TGCAGTGCTAGTTCGGGAGAGACCCAGTACTTC. Its protein is CSASSGETQYF.